The 26 T cell receptor beta chains presented below share a single source sample, sequenced in a study of graft-versus-host responses after intestinal transplantation. These receptors' antigens are unknown. Only in-frame clones appear in the TCRdb table, and some are missing; sequencing was by immunoSEQ multiplex PCR. The repertoire has about 130,000 clones, 85% to 95% of them found once; the top ten carry roughly 0.2%. Specimen: unstimulated CD4+ T cells sorted from spleen or lymph node cells, collected before intestinal transplant. These receptors all come from a human donor who received an intestinal transplant.

The chain recombines TRBV19 with TRBJ1-2, with 8 positions matching TRBD1. Losses at the gene ends were 3 bases for V and 8 bases for J; bases not matched to a gene: 5. The CDR3 extends over 13 amino acids. The germline V gene encodes CDR1 LNHDA and CDR2 SQIVND (reference sequence). In DNA form, the CDR3 reads TGTGCCAGTAGTATGGACAGGGTAGTCGGCTACACCTTC. Translation: CASSMDRVVGYTF. The entire variable domain, with the rest obtained from reference TRBV19 and TRBJ1-2, is as follows: DGGITQSPKYLFRKEGQNVTLSCEQNLNHDAMYWYRQDPGQGLRLIYYSQIVNDFQKGDIAEGYSVSREKKESFPLTVTSAQKNPTAFYLCASSMDRVVGYTFGSGTRLTVV.

The chain is built from TRBV30 and TRBJ2-7, with D possibly being TRBD2 (5 bases). Germline V gene data show CDR1 as GTSNPN and CDR2 as SVGIG (reference sequence). The CDR3 is made up of 11 amino acids. V gave up 2 bases and J gave up 6 bases, with 8 bases separating them. The CDR3 spells CAWSSGSEQYF. Written as DNA, the CDR3 is TGTGCCTGGAGTTCGGGAAGCGAGCAGTACTTC.

V usage is TRBV6-6 and J usage is TRBJ1-2; D is possibly TRBD1 (5 bases). Germline V gene lookup returns CDR1 MNHNY and CDR2 SVGAGI (reference sequence). The CDR3 length is 16 residues. V was trimmed by 2 bases and J by 5 bases, leaving 18 bases between them. The CDR3 reads CASSYPKIGGEYGYTF. Written as DNA, the CDR3 is TGTGCCAGCAGTTACCCGAAGATCGGGGGTGAATATGGCTACACCTTC.

This chain connects TRBV7-2 to TRBJ2-5; the D is unclear. Looked up from germline, CDR1 is SGHTA and CDR2 is FQGNSA. V was cut by 5 bases and J by 1 base, with 17 bases left in between. The CDR3 totals 16 residues. The CDR3 coding sequence is TGTGCCAGCAGCCCTCGTTGGAACGGTTTCCAAGAGACCCAGTACTTC. It translates to CASSPRWNGFQETQYF.

The rearrangement uses TRBV11-3 and TRBJ1-3; D not resolved. With 4 bases removed from V and 1 base from J, the gap between germline ends came to 8 bases. There are 14 residues in the CDR3. CDR1 is SGHNT, CDR2 YENEEA, per germline. The CDR3 sequence: CASSSGPSGNTIYF. DNA for the CDR3: TGTGCCAGCAGCTCAGGACCTTCTGGAAACACCATATATTTT.

The rearrangement uses TRBV5-4 and TRBJ2-5, with D possibly called TRBD1 or TRBD2 (5 bases each). Trimming left V 5 bases short and J 9 bases short, with 17 bases between. The germline gives CDR1 SGHNT, CDR2 YYREEE (reference sequence). CDR3 length equals 13 residues. CDR3 coding DNA: TGTGCCAGCAGTTCCGGGACGAAGGCCTCCCAGTACTTC. The encoded protein is CASSSGTKASQYF.

The V call is TRBV19, the J call TRBJ2-5; D is unresolved. The V end was cut by 4 bases, the J end by 5 bases, with 11 bases between. The CDR3 runs to 13 residues. Germline loops: CDR1 LNHDA, CDR2 SQIVND (reference sequence). CDR3 protein: CASSTWIGETQYF. The CDR3 DNA sequence: TGTGCCAGTAGTACGTGGATCGGCGAGACCCAGTACTTC.

The CDR3 reads CASSSLRQAQETQYF. The CDR3 coding sequence is TGTGCCAGCAGTTCTCTCAGACAGGCTCAAGAGACCCAGTACTTC. The chain joins TRBV28 to TRBJ2-5; a possible D gene is TRBD1 (6 bases). Trimming took off 4 bases at V and 2 bases at J, with 14 bases between the two ends. Germline CDR1 and CDR2: MDHEN and SYDVKM. The CDR3 has 15 amino acids.

This chain links TRBV29-1 with TRBJ2-5; the match to TRBD2 covers 10 bases. TRBJ2-7 explains the end of the DNA better; the J call may be wrong. There are 15 residues in the CDR3. The germline V gene has CDR1 SQVTM and CDR2 ANQGSEA. CDR3 nucleotides: TGCAGCGCCAATCGAGCGGGGGGGGGCTCCTACGAGCAGTACTTC. It encodes CSANRAGGGSYEQYF.

The chain has TRBV29-1 and TRBJ2-7; TRBD2 aligns across 10 bases. V lost 6 bases, J lost 9 bases, and 17 bases stayed unmatched. CDR1 is SQVTM, CDR2 ANQGSEA, per germline. CDR3 length: 15 amino acids. Here the CDR3 reads CSVGTSAIIREGQYF. CDR3 DNA sequence: TGCAGCGTAGGGACTAGCGCAATTATACGAGAGGGGCAGTACTTC.

This chain connects TRBV11-1 to TRBJ2-3, with D possibly TRBD2 on 6 matching bases. The CDR3 contains 15 residues. Trimming took off 0 bases at V and 6 bases at J, with 13 bases between the two ends. Germline loops: CDR1 SGHAT, CDR2 FQDESV (reference sequence). The CDR3 sequence is CASSLAVGGMDTQYF. The CDR3 DNA reads TGTGCCAGCAGCTTAGCGGTTGGAGGGATGGATACGCAGTATTTT.

This chain links TRBV27 with TRBJ2-7; 10 bases are shared with TRBD2. The ends lost 2 bases at V and 2 bases at J; junction bases unmatched: 15. The germline V gene has CDR1 MNHEY and CDR2 SMNVEV (reference sequence). CDR3 length: 19 residues. CDR3 region: CASSLRSLIAGGLTYEQYF. The CDR3 DNA reads TGTGCCAGCAGTTTAAGGTCCCTAATAGCGGGAGGACTTACCTACGAGCAGTACTTC.

This chain joins TRBV28 and TRBJ1-4; 7 positions match TRBD1. The CDR3 runs 15 residues. The germline gives CDR1 MDHEN, CDR2 SYDVKM. Trimming removed 4 bases from V and 3 bases from J; junction bases left unmatched: 5. CDR3 coding DNA: TGTGCCAGCAGTTCGGGACAGCGGCCTAATGAAAAACTGTTTTTT. It codes for CASSSGQRPNEKLFF.

V is TRBV14 and J is TRBJ2-7; the D gene is possibly TRBD2 (5 bases). Germline V gives CDR1 SGHDN, CDR2 FVKESK. The germline V and J ends were trimmed by 3 bases and 6 bases, with 15 bases remaining between them. The CDR3 totals 14 residues. For the CDR3, the DNA is TGTGCCAGCAGCCACGACTATAACCGACCCGAGCAGTACTTC. Protein product: CASSHDYNRPEQYF.

CDR3 bases: TGTGCCAGCAGCTTCGATAGAGACACCATATATTTT. Protein product: CASSFDRDTIYF. The chain has TRBV7-6 and TRBJ1-3; D uncertain. This CDR3 has 12 amino acids. V dropped 3 bases and J dropped 8 bases, with 8 bases sitting between them. The germline CDR1 and CDR2 sequences are SGHVS and FNYEAQ.

J is TRBJ1-2 and V is TRBV5-5; D might be TRBD1 (6 bases). Germline CDR1 and CDR2: SGHKS and YYEKEE (reference sequence). V was pared by 4 bases and J by 8 bases, with 18 bases between. CDR3 length equals 14 residues. Written as DNA, the CDR3 is TGTGCCAGCAGCCTACAGGGTATCCCCACAGGCTACACCTTC. It translates to CASSLQGIPTGYTF. Drawing the rest from reference TRBV5-5 and TRBJ1-2, the complete variable domain is DAGVTQSPTHLIKTRGQQVTLRCSPISGHKSVSWYQQVLGQGPQFIFQYYEKEERGRGNFPDRFSARQFPNYSSELNVNALLLGDSALYLCASSLQGIPTGYTFGSGTRLTVV.

V gene TRBV27 combines with J gene TRBJ2-7; 11 positions agree with TRBD1. In germline, CDR1 is MNHEY, CDR2 SMNVEV (reference sequence). The CDR3 has 15 amino acids. Losses at the gene ends were 3 bases for V and 6 bases for J; bases not matched to a gene: 7. The CDR3: CASSFNGQGAGEQYF. CDR3 coding DNA: TGTGCCAGCAGTTTTAACGGACAGGGGGCCGGCGAGCAGTACTTC.

The gene calls are TRBV5-1 and TRBJ2-7, with D perhaps TRBD1 or TRBD2 (5 bases each). Near its end, the DNA agrees better with TRBJ2-1, so the J call may be wrong. This CDR3 spans 15 amino acids. In germline, CDR1 is SGHRS, CDR2 YFSETQ. CDR3 DNA sequence: TGCGCCAGCAGCTTGGGAGGGACCGGGAACAATGAGCAGTTCTTC. Amino acids: CASSLGGTGNNEQFF.

The chain couples TRBV7-2 to TRBJ1-5; 7 bases agree with TRBD1. The CDR3 has 15 amino acids. After removal of 4 bases from V and 3 bases from J, the junction contained 6 bases not matched to a gene. Looked up from germline, CDR1 is SGHTA and CDR2 is FQGNSA. The CDR3 here is CASSSRQGLNQPQHF. CDR3 nucleotide sequence: TGTGCCAGCAGCTCCCGACAGGGCCTCAATCAGCCCCAGCATTTT.

The CDR3 reads CASSADPNYGYTF. CDR3 in DNA: TGTGCCAGCAGCGCAGACCCAAACTATGGCTACACCTTC. The V gene is TRBV7-8, the J gene TRBJ1-2; D unresolved. The CDR3 totals 13 residues. CDR1 is SGHVS and CDR2 is FQNEAQ in the germline V gene. Trimming removed 5 bases from V and 2 bases from J, with 9 bases in between.

This sequence joins TRBV28 and TRBJ2-7; D is possibly TRBD2 (7 bases). V was cut by 6 bases and J by 2 bases, with 11 bases left in between. Germline CDR1 MDHEN, CDR2 SYDVKM. The CDR3 loop spans 13 amino acids. CDR3 residues: CASRLGGPYEQYF. The CDR3 region has the DNA TGTGCCAGCAGGTTGGGGGGGCCCTACGAGCAGTACTTC.

The chain carries TRBV19 and TRBJ2-2, with TRBD2 identical over 7 bases. Germline trimming cut 3 bases from V and 1 base from J; bases unmatched to any gene: 5. The CDR3 loop spans 16 amino acids. Germline lookup yields CDR1 LNHDA and CDR2 SQIVND (reference sequence). The CDR3 DNA reads as TGTGCCAGTAGTATCATCTCTAGCGGGAACACCGGGGAGCTGTTTTTT. Protein product: CASSIISSGNTGELFF.

V and J are TRBV6-5 and TRBJ2-1; D tentatively fits TRBD1 or TRBD2 (5 bases each). This CDR3 is 14 amino acids long. Germline values: CDR1 MNHEY, CDR2 SVGAGI. V lost 8 bases and J 6 bases, leaving 17 bases between the germline ends. The CDR3 here is CASREGRALNEQFF. CDR3 bases: TGTGCCAGCCGAGAGGGACGCGCTCTCAATGAGCAGTTCTTC.

V gene TRBV7-2 combines with J gene TRBJ2-5; D might be TRBD1 (6 bases). Trimming took off 3 bases at V and 5 bases at J, with 13 bases between the two ends. This CDR3 has 14 residues. Germline V gene lookup returns CDR1 SGHTA and CDR2 FQGNSA. CDR3 sequence reads: CASSLNRVGETQYF. CDR3 coding DNA: TGTGCCAGCAGCTTGAACAGGGTTGGGGAGACCCAGTACTTC.

The V gene is TRBV29-1, the J gene TRBJ1-2; possibly TRBD1 for D (5 bases). CDR1 is SQVTM, CDR2 ANQGSEA, per germline. Trimming took 6 bases from V and 3 from J, leaving 8 bases between them. The CDR3 spans 11 residues. Here the CDR3 DNA reads TGCAGCGTGGGGGGGGACTATGGCTACACCTTC. Amino acids: CSVGGDYGYTF.

This clone was found once. The chain joins TRBV30 to TRBJ1-4; 7 bases agree with TRBD1. This CDR3 spans 15 amino acids. CDR1 and CDR2 (germline): GTSNPN, SVGIG (reference sequence). Trimming took 4 bases from V and 4 from J; bases not matched to a gene: 9. CDR3 loop: CAWNEGGAINEKLFF. CDR3 nucleotides: TGTGCCTGGAACGAAGGGGGCGCGATTAATGAAAAACTGTTTTTT. Complete variable domain (other parts from reference TRBV30 and TRBJ1-4): SQTIHQWPATLVQPVGSPLSLECTVEGTSNPNLYWYRQAAGRGLQLLFYSVGIGQISSEVPQNLSASRPQDRQFILSSKKLLLSDSGFYLCAWNEGGAINEKLFFGSGTQLSVL.